This T cell receptor beta chain was found in a study of patients and donors after allogeneic stem cell transplantation (TCRdb year 2020). Libraries were built with RT-PCR. The sample was run on a NextSeq 550. The public reads were reanalyzed by TCRdb: fastp trimming at Q25, MiXCR alignment, in-frame beta chains only. Duplicate CDR3 protein sequences are folded into a single record with the most common DNA and genes. In all, the sample holds around 27,000 distinct CDR3 sequences, and 6.5% to 10% of those were seen once. The ten largest account for about half of the sample. This clonotype is medium-sized (0.01 to 0.1%). No antigen is known for it. The input lacks base qualities; no much larger clone sits a single base away. The germline V gene (reference sequence) provides CDR1 DFQATT and CDR2 SNEGSKA. V gives up 0 bases and J gives up 2 bases, and the segment between their germline ends measures 12 bases. The CDR3 sequence holds 15 residues, the cysteine and phenylalanine included. The only DNA kept is the CDR3, 45 bases in frame from the first base.

The receptor was isolated from a human donor who was either an allogeneic HSCT recipient or a stem cell or donor lymphocyte infusion donor (not recorded which). It is not recorded whose cells these are; they may come from a transplant donor. The material sequenced was blood, either unsorted or a sorted T cell fraction (not recorded which). The rearranged segments are TRBV20-1 and TRBJ2-3; 6 matching bases give a weak D call of TRBD2. The CDR3 sequence is CSARDPGTSTDTQYF. The sequenced DNA: TGCAGTGCTAGAGATCCGGGGACTTCCACAGATACGCAGTATTTT.